This T cell receptor beta chain was obtained from a study of blood T cell repertoires in COVID-19. For the study at large: From the United States, Italy and Spain came samples of acute and convalescent COVID-19. PBMCs, B-cell-depleted T cells, or T cells provided the cDNA or gDNA that made up the material.

Per the authors' pipeline: Amplification of reference gene primers provided the estimated nucleated cell counts. Sequencing used immunoSEQ multiplex PCR; TCRdb keeps in-frame clones, though not all of them. V, J and clone size were drawn from that table, and D and trimming were deduced from the DNA. Of approximately 330,000 clones listed, approximately 88% are singletons. V lost 6 bases, J lost 6 bases, and 14 bases lay in between. This CDR3 comprises 13 residues. CDR1 is MNHEY and CDR2 is SMNVEV in the germline V gene (reference sequence). Seattle-derived patients entered the study during active infection and were followed longitudinally.

Sequencing was carried out using peripheral blood. This clonotype was obtained from a man in his thirties or forties with COVID-19, enrolled during active disease. The chain carries TRBV27 and TRBJ1-1; D is ambiguous. The CDR3 DNA reads TGTGCCAGCAGCTGGGGTTCGGGGTCTGAAGCTTTCTTT. Translation: CASSWGSGSEAFF.